This TCR beta chain was observed in a study of blood T cell repertoires in COVID-19. Study in general: Both acute and convalescent COVID-19 samples were obtained from the United States, Italy and Spain. PBMCs, B-cell-depleted T cells, or T cells provided the cDNA or gDNA that made up the material.

Authors' processing steps: Amplification of reference gene primers was used by the study to estimate nucleated cell counts. Clones were sequenced by immunoSEQ multiplex PCR, and TCRdb holds only the in-frame ones, with some missing. Clone size and V and J calls were adopted from that table, with D and trimming inferred from the DNA. The data show about 180,000 clones, with more than 70% seen just once and 4% to 5% held by the top ten. The V end was cut by 5 bases, the J end by 7 bases, with 12 bases between. Germline CDR1 MNHEY, CDR2 SMNVEV (reference sequence). The CDR3 extends over 13 amino acids. Sequencing was performed on peripheral blood. The receptor's source is a woman in her 30s with acute or convalescent COVID-19. This sequence joins TRBV27 and TRBJ1-5; D is possibly TRBD1 (6 bases). CDR3 in DNA: TGTGCCAGCAGTCTGGACAGTCAGCAGCCCCAGCATTTT. This translates into CASSLDSQQPQHF.